These 6 T cell receptor beta chains were all obtained from the same sample, sequenced in a study of cytomegalovirus exposure and HLA in healthy donors. Clones were read by immunoSEQ multiplex PCR, and TCRdb kept only the in-frame ones, dropping some. The data contain 110,000 to 150,000 clones, 80% to 90% of them singletons. Sequenced material: PBMCs. The receptors here all came from a young woman in good health and CMV-seropositive.

This chain uses TRBV6-1 with TRBJ1-1; TRBD1 matches 9 bases. This CDR3 has 14 amino acids. Germline values: CDR1 MNHNS, CDR2 SASEGT. The J segment lost 5 bases and the V segment lost 7 bases, leaving 8 bases of the junction unmatched. CDR3 region: CASKSGTGWTEAFF. CDR3 nucleotides: TGTGCCAGCAAGTCCGGGACAGGGTGGACTGAAGCTTTCTTT.

The CDR3 DNA reads as TGTGCCAGCAGTGAAGCCCTAGCGGGAGGTGGGTACACAGATACGCAGTATTTT. Its protein is CASSEALAGGGYTDTQYF. This chain links TRBV6-1 with TRBJ2-3; 11 bases are a match to TRBD2. Germline V gene data show CDR1 as MNHNS and CDR2 as SASEGT. The CDR3 totals 18 residues. V trimming: 0 bases; J trimming: 2 bases; junction bases outside the gene matches: 7.

CDR3 in DNA: TGTGCCAGCAGGCACGAAAGGGGCCCCCAAGAGACCCAGTACTTC. Translation: CASRHERGPQETQYF. V and J are TRBV6-5 and TRBJ2-5; D is perhaps TRBD1 (5 bases). V was trimmed by 6 bases and J by 1 base, leaving 15 bases between them. Per germline, CDR1 MNHEY and CDR2 SVGAGI. This CDR3 is built from 15 residues.

The V and J genes are TRBV6-7 and TRBJ2-1; TRBD2 matches 11 bases. TRBV6-7 is noted as an ORF with a role that remains uncertain. This CDR3 contains 16 residues. The junction had 10 bases not matched to a gene; V was cut back by 5 bases and J by 7 bases. The CDR3 DNA is TGTGCCAGCAGTACTAATACTAGCGGGGGAGGAAATGAGCAGTTCTTC. Amino acids: CASSTNTSGGGNEQFF.

The V call is TRBV12-2, the J call TRBJ2-7; the listed D gene, TRBD1, was not tested against the DNA. TRBV12-2 is noted as a pseudogene. This CDR3 comprises 15 residues. The CDR3 DNA follows: TGTGCAAGTCGCTTTTGGGTACAGGGGGGGGACGAGCAGTACTTC. Its translation: CASRFWVQGGDEQYF.

Of note for this clone: The sample has other DNA sequences that encode this CDR3 too. J is TRBJ1-2 and V is TRBV18, with 10 bases that match TRBD1. This CDR3 has 14 amino acids. The germline V gene encodes CDR1 KGHSH and CDR2 LQKENI. With V trimmed by 3 bases and J by 2 bases, 0 bases remained unmatched. CDR3 coding DNA: TGTGCCAGCTCACCGGGACAGGGGAACTATGGCTACACCTTC. This sequence encodes CASSPGQGNYGYTF.